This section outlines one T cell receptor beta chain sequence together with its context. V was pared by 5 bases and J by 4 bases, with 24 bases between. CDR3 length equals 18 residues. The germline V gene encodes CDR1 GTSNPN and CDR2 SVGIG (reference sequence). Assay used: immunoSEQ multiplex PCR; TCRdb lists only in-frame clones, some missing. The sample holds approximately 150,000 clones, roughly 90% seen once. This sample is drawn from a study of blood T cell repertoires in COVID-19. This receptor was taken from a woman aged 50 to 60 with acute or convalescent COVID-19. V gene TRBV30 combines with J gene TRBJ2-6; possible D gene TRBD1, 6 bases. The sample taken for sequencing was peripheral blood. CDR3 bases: TGTGCCTGGGTCCGGGACACAACCCCAGGATTGGGGGCCAACGTCCTGACTTTC. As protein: CAWVRDTTPGLGANVLTF. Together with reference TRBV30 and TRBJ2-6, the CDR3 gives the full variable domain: SQTIHQWPATLVQPVGSPLSLECTVEGTSNPNLYWYRQAAGRGLQLLFYSVGIGQISSEVPQNLSASRPQDRQFILSSKKLLLSDSGFYLCAWVRDTTPGLGANVLTFGAGSRLTVL.